This T cell receptor beta chain appears in the sequencing data of a study of cytomegalovirus exposure and HLA in healthy donors. Study in general: Prior work identified 120 million or so unique TCR beta sequences in approximately 180 million T cells. Findings and limits, study-wide: Among TCR beta chains, those listed as cytomegalovirus-associated numbered over 150.

Germline V CDR1 and CDR2: SGHNT, YENEEA. V gave up 4 bases and J gave up 1 base; unmatched junction bases: 5. The CDR3 extends over 16 amino acids. This clone was seen only a few times. The antigen remains undetermined. PCR involved 60 Vbeta and 13 Jbeta primers. Clones were sequenced by immunoSEQ multiplex PCR, and TCRdb holds only the in-frame ones, with some missing. The repertoire consists of 120,000 or so clones, with around 74% occurring once and the leading ten covering 30%. The rearrangement joins TRBV11-3 to TRBJ1-3; TRBD1 matches at 9 bases. The source of this sequence is a man in his sixties in good health and CMV-seropositive. Sequences were obtained from PBMCs. The CDR3 region is CASSSGTGLSGNTIYF. The CDR3 DNA is TGTGCCAGCAGCTCCGGGACAGGGTTATCTGGAAACACCATATATTTT.